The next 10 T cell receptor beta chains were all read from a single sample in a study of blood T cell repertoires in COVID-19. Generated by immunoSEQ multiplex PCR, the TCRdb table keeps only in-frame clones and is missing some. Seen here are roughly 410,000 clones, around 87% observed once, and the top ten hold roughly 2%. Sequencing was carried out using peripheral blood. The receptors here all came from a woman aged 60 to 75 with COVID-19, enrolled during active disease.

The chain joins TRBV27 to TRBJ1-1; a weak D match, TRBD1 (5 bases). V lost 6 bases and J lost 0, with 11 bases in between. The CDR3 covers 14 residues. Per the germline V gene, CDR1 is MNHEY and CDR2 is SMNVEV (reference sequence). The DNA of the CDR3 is TGTGCCAGCAGCCGACAGTTTATGAACACTGAAGCTTTCTTT. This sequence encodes CASSRQFMNTEAFF.

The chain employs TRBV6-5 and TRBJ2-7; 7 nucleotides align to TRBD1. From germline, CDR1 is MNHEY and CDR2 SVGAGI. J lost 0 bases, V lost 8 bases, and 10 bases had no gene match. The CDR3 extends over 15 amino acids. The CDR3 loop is CASGLEQGPSYEQYF. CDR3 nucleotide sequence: TGTGCCAGCGGACTCGAACAGGGGCCCTCCTACGAGCAGTACTTC.

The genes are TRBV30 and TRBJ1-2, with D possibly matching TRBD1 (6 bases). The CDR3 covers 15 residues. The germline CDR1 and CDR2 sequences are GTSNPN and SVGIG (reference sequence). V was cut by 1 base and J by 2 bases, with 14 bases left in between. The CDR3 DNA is TGTGCCTGGAGTGCCTATAGGGACAACAACTATGGCTACACCTTC. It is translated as CAWSAYRDNNYGYTF. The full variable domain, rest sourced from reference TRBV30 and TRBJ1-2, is SQTIHQWPATLVQPVGSPLSLECTVEGTSNPNLYWYRQAAGRGLQLLFYSVGIGQISSEVPQNLSASRPQDRQFILSSKKLLLSDSGFYLCAWSAYRDNNYGYTFGSGTRLTVV.

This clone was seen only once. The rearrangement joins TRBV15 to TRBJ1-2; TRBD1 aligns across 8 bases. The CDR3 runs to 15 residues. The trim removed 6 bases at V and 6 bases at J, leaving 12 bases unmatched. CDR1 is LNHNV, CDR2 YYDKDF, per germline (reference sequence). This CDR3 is CATSPTPDRGDGYTF. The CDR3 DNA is TGTGCCACCAGTCCGACTCCTGACAGGGGAGATGGCTACACCTTC.

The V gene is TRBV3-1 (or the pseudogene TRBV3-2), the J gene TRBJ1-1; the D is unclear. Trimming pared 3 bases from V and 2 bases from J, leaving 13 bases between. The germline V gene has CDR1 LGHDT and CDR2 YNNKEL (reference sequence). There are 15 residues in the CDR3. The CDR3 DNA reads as TGTGCCAGCAGCCATTTTGCCCTATACAACACTGAAGCTTTCTTT. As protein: CASSHFALYNTEAFF.

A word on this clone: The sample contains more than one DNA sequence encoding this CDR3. The CDR3 DNA follows: TGCGCCAGCAGCTTGCAGGGGGCGCGGACTGAAGCTTTCTTT. Its protein product is CASSLQGARTEAFF. The chain couples TRBV5-1 to TRBJ1-1; 8 bases are a match to TRBD1. The CDR3 loop spans 14 amino acids. CDR1 is SGHRS and CDR2 is YFSETQ in the germline V gene. Trimming at V came to 1 base and at J to 5 bases, leaving 4 bases not matched to a gene.

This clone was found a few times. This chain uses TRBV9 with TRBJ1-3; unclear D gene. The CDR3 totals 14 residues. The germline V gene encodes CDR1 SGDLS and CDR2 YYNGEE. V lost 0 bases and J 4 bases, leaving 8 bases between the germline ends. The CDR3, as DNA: TGTGCCAGCAGCGTAGGGGTGAGGGGAAACACCATATATTTT. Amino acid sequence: CASSVGVRGNTIYF. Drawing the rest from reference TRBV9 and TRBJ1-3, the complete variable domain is DSGVTQTPKHLITATGQRVTLRCSPRSGDLSVYWYQQSLDQGLQFLIQYYNGEERAKGNILERFSAQQFPDLHSELNLSSLELGDSALYFCASSVGVRGNTIYFGEGSWLTVV.

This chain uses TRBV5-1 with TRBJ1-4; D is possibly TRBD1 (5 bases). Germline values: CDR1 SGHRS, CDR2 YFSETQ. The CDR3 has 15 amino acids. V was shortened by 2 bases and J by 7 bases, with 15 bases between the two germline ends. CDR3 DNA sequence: TGCGCCAGCAGCTTCAGCCCCCAGGGTAGTGAAAAACTGTTTTTT. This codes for CASSFSPQGSEKLFF.

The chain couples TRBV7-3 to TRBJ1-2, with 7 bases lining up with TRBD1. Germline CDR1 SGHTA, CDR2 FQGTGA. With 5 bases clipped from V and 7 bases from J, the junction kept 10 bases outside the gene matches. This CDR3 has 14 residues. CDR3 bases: TGTGCCAGCAGCCGAACAGGGGACGGTAGTGGCTACACCTTC. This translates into CASSRTGDGSGYTF.

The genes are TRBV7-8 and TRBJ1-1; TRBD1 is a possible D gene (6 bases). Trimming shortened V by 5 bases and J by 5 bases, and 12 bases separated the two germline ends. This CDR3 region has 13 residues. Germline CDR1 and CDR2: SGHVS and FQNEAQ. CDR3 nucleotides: TGTGCCAGCAGCCACTCAGGGGTTACTGAAGCTTTCTTT. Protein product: CASSHSGVTEAFF.